The following is a TCR beta chain sequence with its context. This entry comes from a study of blood T cell repertoires in COVID-19. As originally analysed: It was from reference gene primer amplification that nucleated cell counts were estimated. Profiling relied on immunoSEQ multiplex PCR, and the TCRdb table lists in-frame clones only, not all of them. V, J and clone size are those of that table, while D and trimming were read from the DNA. Of under 250,000 clones listed, around 83% are singletons. Germline V CDR1 and CDR2: SQVTM, ANQGSEA. The ends lost 6 bases at V and 6 bases at J; junction bases unmatched: 11. This CDR3 spans 16 amino acids.

This sequence originates from a woman under 30 with acute or convalescent COVID-19. The material sequenced was peripheral blood. The chain links TRBV29-1 to TRBJ2-1; 13 nucleotides line up with TRBD2. The CDR3 DNA reads TGCAGCGTCGGACTAGCGGGGGTAACCCCATTCAATGAGCAGTTCTTC. Amino acids: CSVGLAGVTPFNEQFF.